A selection of T cell receptor beta chains follows, all from one sample in a study of PD-L1 blockade in urothelial cancer. Produced via immunoSEQ multiplex PCR; TCRdb's table is partial and in-frame only. The sample carries about 130,000 clones, less than 85% recorded once. Specimen: PBMCs, collected around atezolizumab (anti-PD-L1) treatment. The receptors were gathered from a man aged 50-60 years with urothelial cancer. CDR3s include the opening cysteine and the closing phenylalanine or tryptophan. Fields, in order: D gene, clone size, J gene, V gene, CDR3 protein, CDR3 DNA. A D gene is named only where the DNA matches it firmly. Some rows mark clone size as missing; the rest say once, few, many or name a class of expanded clone.

- - TRBJ2-3 TRBV19 CASSNRGLTDTQYF TGTGCCAGTAGTAACCGGGGTCTCACAGATACGCAGTATTTT
TRBD1 - TRBJ1-1 TRBV6-4 CASSITGGDTEAFF TGTGCCAGCAGTATAACAGGGGGGGACACTGAAGCTTTCTTT
TRBD1 - TRBJ2-3 TRBV6-6 CASSPRGTATDTQYF TGTGCCAGCAGTCCGAGAGGGACAGCTACAGATACGCAGTATTTT
TRBD2 - TRBJ2-1 TRBV7-9 CASSLPTSGRAGEQFF TGTGCCAGCAGCCTCCCGACTAGCGGGAGGGCCGGTGAGCAGTTCTTC
TRBD2 - TRBJ2-3 TRBV29-1 CSVEPIHPIGTQTSGNTDTQYF TGCAGCGTTGAACCCATCCACCCTATCGGGACCCAGACTAGCGGAAACACAGATACGCAGTATTTT
- - TRBJ2-3 TRBV7-2 CASSSQQGSDTQYF TGTGCCAGCAGCTCTCAACAGGGCTCAGATACGCAGTATTTT
TRBD2 - TRBJ2-1 TRBV7-6 CASSPRPLAGDEQFF TGTGCCAGCAGCCCGCGCCCCCTAGCGGGGGATGAGCAGTTCTTC
TRBD2 - TRBJ2-3 TRBV4-2 CASSLAGGGDTQYF TGTGCCAGCAGCTTAGCGGGAGGAGGAGATACGCAGTATTTT
- few TRBJ1-1 TRBV6-6 CASFPNPGVNTEAFF TGTGCCAGTTTCCCAAACCCGGGAGTGAACACTGAAGCTTTCTTT
TRBD2 - TRBJ2-1 TRBV4-1 CASSQSSGGSYNEQFF TGCGCCAGCAGCCAATCTAGCGGGGGCTCCTACAATGAGCAGTTCTTC
TRBD2 - TRBJ2-1 TRBV19 CASAGTSGSNEQFF TGTGCCAGCGCCGGGACTAGCGGGAGTAATGAGCAGTTCTTC
- - TRBJ2-7 TRBV11-3 CASSLGGDSYEQYF TGTGCCAGCAGCTTAGGCGGGGACTCCTACGAGCAGTACTTC
TRBD2 - TRBJ2-2 TRBV18 CASSPAGLAGAINGELFF TGTGCCAGCTCACCAGCCGGACTAGCGGGAGCGATCAACGGGGAGCTGTTTTTT
TRBD2 - TRBJ2-1 TRBV25-1 CASSELAGGNNEQFF TGTGCCAGCAGCGAATTAGCGGGAGGTAACAATGAGCAGTTCTTC
- - TRBJ2-2 TRBV9 CASSVTSWGTGELFF TGTGCCAGCAGCGTAACTAGCTGGGGCACCGGGGAGCTGTTTTTT
TRBD2 - TRBJ2-7 TRBV5-1 CASGTSDSYEQYF TGCGCCAGCGGGACTAGCGACTCCTACGAGCAGTACTTC